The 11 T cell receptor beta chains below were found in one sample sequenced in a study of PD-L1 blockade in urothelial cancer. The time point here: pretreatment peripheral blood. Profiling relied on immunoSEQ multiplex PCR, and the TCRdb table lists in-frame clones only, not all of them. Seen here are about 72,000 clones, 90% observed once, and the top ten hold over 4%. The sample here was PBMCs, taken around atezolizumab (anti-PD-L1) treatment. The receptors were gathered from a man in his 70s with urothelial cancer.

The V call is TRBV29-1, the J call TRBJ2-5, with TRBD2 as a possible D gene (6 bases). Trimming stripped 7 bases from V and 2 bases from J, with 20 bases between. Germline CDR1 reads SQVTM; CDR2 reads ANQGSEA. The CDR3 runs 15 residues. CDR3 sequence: CSGRDSGGGQETQYF. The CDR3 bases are TGCAGCGGGAGGGACTCCGGGGGAGGTCAAGAGACCCAGTACTTC.

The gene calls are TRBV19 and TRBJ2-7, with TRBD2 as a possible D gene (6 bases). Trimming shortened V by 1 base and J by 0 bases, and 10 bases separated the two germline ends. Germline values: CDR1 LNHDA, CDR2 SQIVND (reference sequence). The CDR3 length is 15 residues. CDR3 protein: CASSIAQGGSYEQYF. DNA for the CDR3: TGTGCCAGTAGTATAGCGCAGGGAGGCTCCTACGAGCAGTACTTC.

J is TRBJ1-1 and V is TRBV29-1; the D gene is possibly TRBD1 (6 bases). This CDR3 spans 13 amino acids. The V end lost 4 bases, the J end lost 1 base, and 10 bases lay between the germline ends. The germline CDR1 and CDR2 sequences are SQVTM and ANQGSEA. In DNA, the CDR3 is TGCAGCGTTGCACAGGGACAGAACACTGAAGCTTTCTTT. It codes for CSVAQGQNTEAFF.

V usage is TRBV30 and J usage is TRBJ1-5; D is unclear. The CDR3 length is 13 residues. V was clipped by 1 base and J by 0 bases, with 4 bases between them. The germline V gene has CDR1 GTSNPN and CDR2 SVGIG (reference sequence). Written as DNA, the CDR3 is TGTGCCTGGAGTGAATATAGCAATCAGCCCCAGCATTTT. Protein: CAWSEYSNQPQHF.

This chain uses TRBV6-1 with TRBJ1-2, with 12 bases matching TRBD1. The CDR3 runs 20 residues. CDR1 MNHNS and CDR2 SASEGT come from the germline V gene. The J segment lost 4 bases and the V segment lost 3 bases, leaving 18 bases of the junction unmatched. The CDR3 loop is CASSDKRWGTGGGFGYGYTF. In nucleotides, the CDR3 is TGTGCCAGCAGTGACAAGCGGTGGGGGACAGGGGGCGGTTTTGGCTATGGCTACACCTTC.

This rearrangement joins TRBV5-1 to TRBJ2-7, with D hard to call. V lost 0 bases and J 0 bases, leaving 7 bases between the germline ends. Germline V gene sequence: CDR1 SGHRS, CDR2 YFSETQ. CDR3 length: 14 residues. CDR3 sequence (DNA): TGCGCCAGCAGCTTGGACTTAAGCTCCTACGAGCAGTACTTC. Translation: CASSLDLSSYEQYF. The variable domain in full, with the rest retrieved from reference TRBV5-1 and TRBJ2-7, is KAGVTQTPRYLIKTRGQQVTLSCSPISGHRSVSWYQQTPGQGLQFLFEYFSETQRNKGNFPGRFSGRQFSNSRSEMNVSTLELGDSALYLCASSLDLSSYEQYFGPGTRLTVT.

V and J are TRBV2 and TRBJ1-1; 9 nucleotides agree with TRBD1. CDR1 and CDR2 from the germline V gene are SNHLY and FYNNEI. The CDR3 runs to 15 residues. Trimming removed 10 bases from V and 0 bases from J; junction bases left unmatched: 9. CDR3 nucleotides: TGTGCCACCGAAGGGGACAGGGCTTTGAACACTGAAGCTTTCTTT. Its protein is CATEGDRALNTEAFF.

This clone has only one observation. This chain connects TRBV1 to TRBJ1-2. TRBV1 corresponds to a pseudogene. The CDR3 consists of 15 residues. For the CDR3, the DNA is TGCACCAGCAGCCGGGGGGGGGAAAAGATCTATGGCTACACCTTC. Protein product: CTSSRGGEKIYGYTF.

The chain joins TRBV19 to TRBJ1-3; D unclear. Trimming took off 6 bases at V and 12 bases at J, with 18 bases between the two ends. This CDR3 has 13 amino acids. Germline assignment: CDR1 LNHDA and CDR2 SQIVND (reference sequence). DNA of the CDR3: TGTGCCAGTAGCCTCACTTTGGCGGGTAACATATATTTT. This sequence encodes CASSLTLAGNIYF.

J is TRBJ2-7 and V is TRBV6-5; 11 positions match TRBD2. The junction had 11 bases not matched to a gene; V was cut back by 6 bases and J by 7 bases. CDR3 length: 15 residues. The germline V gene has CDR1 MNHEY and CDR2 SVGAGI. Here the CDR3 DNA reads TGTGCCAGCAGAAGCCAGGGACTAGCGGTACTAGAGCAGTACTTC. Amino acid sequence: CASRSQGLAVLEQYF.

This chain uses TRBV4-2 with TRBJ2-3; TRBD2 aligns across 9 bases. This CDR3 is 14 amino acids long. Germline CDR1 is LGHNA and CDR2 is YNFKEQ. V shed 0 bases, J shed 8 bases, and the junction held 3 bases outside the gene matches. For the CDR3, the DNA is TGTGCCAGCAGCCAAGATCGGCGGGAGGGTACGCAGTATTTT. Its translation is CASSQDRREGTQYF.